Listed below are T cell receptor beta chains from one sample, sequenced in a study of T cells in Graves' hyperthyroidism and ophthalmopathy. One entry per CDR3 protein, called by TCRdb with MiXCR from the multiplex PCR reads. There are fewer than 750,000 distinct CDR3 sequences in the sample; roughly 15% occur only once, and roughly an eighth lies in the top ten. The sample consisted of blood. The origin of the receptors is a woman between 45 and 60 years old with Graves' ophthalmopathy. CDR3s include the opening cysteine and the closing phenylalanine or tryptophan. D genes are given only for firm matches. Clone size is not always given. Where it is, it says once, few, many or a class for expanded clones.

v_gene	d_gene	abundance	j_gene	CDR3nt	CDR3aa
TRBV25-1	TRBD2	.	TRBJ2-5	TGTGCCAGCAGTAAGGGACTAGCGGGAGTGGTTGTAGAGACCCAGTACTTC	CASSKGLAGVVVETQYF
TRBV30	.	many	TRBJ1-2	TGTGCCTGGAGTGTTAGCAGCTATGGCTACACCTTC	CAWSVSSYGYTF
TRBV18	.	many	TRBJ2-2	TGTGCCAGCTCACCATTGAGACAGGAGATAAACACCGGGGAGCTGTTTTTT	CASSPLRQEINTGELFF
TRBV28	.	many	TRBJ1-5	TGTGCCAGCAGTACACTTTTTCAGCCCCAGCATTTT	CASSTLFQPQHF
TRBV5-1	.	many	TRBJ2-1	TGCGCCAGCAGCCCAGAGAACGGATACAATGAGCAGTTCTTC	CASSPENGYNEQFF
TRBV20-1	.	many	TRBJ2-7	TGCAGTGCCGATACACAACTAGTTGACGAGCAGTACTTC	CSADTQLVDEQYF
TRBV10-3	.	.	TRBJ1-3	TGTGCCATCAGTGTTTCAGACTCTGGAAACACCATATATTTT	CAISVSDSGNTIYF
TRBV6-2/TRBV6-3	.	many	TRBJ2-7	TGTGCCAGCAGTTACTCGAGGGCCAGCGGGCTTCCCTACGAGCAGTACTTC	CASSYSRASGLPYEQYF
TRBV20-1	TRBD2	.	TRBJ2-5	TGCAGTGCTAGAGAAGGTAGCGGGAGGGCTCGAGAGACCCAGTACTTC	CSAREGSGRARETQYF
TRBV5-1	.	many	TRBJ2-2	TGCGCCAGCAGCCTCCTCGAGTCTGGGGAGCTGTTTTTT	CASSLLESGELFF
TRBV3-1	.	many	TRBJ1-6	TGTGCCAGCAGCAAAATCCGGGACGGAAATTCACCCCTCCACTTT	CASSKIRDGNSPLHF
TRBV20-1	TRBD1	many	TRBJ1-1	TGCAGTGCTAGAGGAGGGACAGGGCAAAACACTGAAGCTTTCTTT	CSARGGTGQNTEAFF
TRBV24-1	TRBD1	.	TRBJ1-5	TGTGCCACGGGGACAGGGAGTCAGCCCCAGCATTTT	CATGTGSQPQHF
TRBV6-2/TRBV6-3	.	many	TRBJ2-7	TGTGCCAGCAGTTACGTCGGAGGACCCTACGAGCAGTACTTC	CASSYVGGPYEQYF
TRBV27	TRBD1	few	TRBJ1-6	TGTGCCAGCAGTACCCGGGACAGGGCGGGTTATCCCCTCCACTTT	CASSTRDRAGYPLHF
TRBV6-2/TRBV6-3	.	many	TRBJ2-7	TGTGCCAGCAGACACACTCCGGCAGCCGAGCAGTACTTC	CASRHTPAAEQYF
TRBV6-2/TRBV6-3	TRBD2	many	TRBJ2-1	TGTGCCAGCCGCCTGATGACTAGCGGGAGGGAACCCTACAATGAGCAGTTCTTC	CASRLMTSGREPYNEQFF
TRBV11-2	.	many	TRBJ2-7	TGTGCCAGCAGCGCCGGACCTCCCCTTAGCTACGAGCAGTACTTC	CASSAGPPLSYEQYF
TRBV7-3	TRBD2	.	TRBJ2-1	TGTGCCAGCAGCTTAATACCTAGCGGCTACAATGAGCAGTTCTTC	CASSLIPSGYNEQFF
TRBV20-1	.	many	TRBJ2-4	TGCAGTGCCGTCGGGCAACCCAAAAACATTCAGTACTTC	CSAVGQPKNIQYF
TRBV4-1	.	.	TRBJ2-3	TGCGCCAGCAGCCAACTTGAAGGCGTCGTCACAGATACGCAGTATTTT	CASSQLEGVVTDTQYF
TRBV14	.	many	TRBJ2-7	TGTGCCAGCAGCCGCACTAGCTACTACGAGCAGTACTTC	CASSRTSYYEQYF
TRBV20-1	TRBD1	many	TRBJ2-5	TGCAGTGCCTCTCGACAGGGGCGTGGGTACCAAGAGACCCAGTACTTC	CSASRQGRGYQETQYF
TRBV24-1	.	many	TRBJ2-3	TGTGCCACCAGTGATTTTGGCGACCCTAGCACAGATACGCAGTATTTT	CATSDFGDPSTDTQYF
TRBV27	.	many	TRBJ2-3	TGTGCCAGCAGTTCGGTTGGACTCTCTGCGCAGTATTTT	CASSSVGLSAQYF
TRBV7-3	TRBD2	.	TRBJ2-1	TGTGCCAGCAGCGGTCCCGGGACTACATATAACAATGAGCAGTTCTTC	CASSGPGTTYNNEQFF
TRBV28	.	many	TRBJ1-1	TGTGCCAGCAGTTTAAGTCGACGGATGTTCACTGAAGCTTTCTTT	CASSLSRRMFTEAFF
TRBV20-1	TRBD2	.	TRBJ2-1	TGCAGTGCTGATAAAGCGGGAGGTTCCTACAATGGGCAGTTCTTC	CSADKAGGSYNGQFF
TRBV5-1	TRBD2	many	TRBJ2-3	TGCGCCAGCAGCTCCGGACTAGCGGGACCCACAGATACGCAGTATTTT	CASSSGLAGPTDTQYF
TRBV6-2/TRBV6-3	.	many	TRBJ1-4	TGTGCCAGCAGTTACGACTACTCAACTAATGAAAAACTGTTTTTT	CASSYDYSTNEKLFF
TRBV4-3	.	.	TRBJ1-5	TGCGCCAGCAGCCAAGACTCAGGGGACGGTCAGCCCCAGCATTTT	CASSQDSGDGQPQHF
TRBV4-1	.	few	TRBJ2-7	TGCGCCAGCAGCCAAGGTTGGGCTACTAGCTCCTACGAGCAGTACTTC	CASSQGWATSSYEQYF
TRBV15	.	many	TRBJ2-1	TGTGCCACCAGCAGAGATAGGGGGAGCATGAGCAATGAGCAGTTCTTC	CATSRDRGSMSNEQFF
TRBV7-9	.	.	TRBJ2-1	TGTGCCAGCAGCTTAGAGGGTAGGACGGGCAATGAGCAGTTCTTC	CASSLEGRTGNEQFF
TRBV24-1	TRBD1	.	TRBJ1-2	TGTGCCACCAGCCGCCCCGGACAGGGCAGCGGCTACACCTTC	CATSRPGQGSGYTF
TRBV29-1	.	few	TRBJ1-2	TGCAGCGTTGTAGTACCCCCGTTAGCTAACTATGGCTACACCTTC	CSVVVPPLANYGYTF
TRBV3-1	TRBD1	many	TRBJ1-6	TGTGCCAGCAGATCCGGGACAGGGACACTCGGGGGATCACCCCTCCACTTT	CASRSGTGTLGGSPLHF
TRBV20-1	.	many	TRBJ1-3	TGCAGTGCTAGAGAAGGTAGCAACTCTGGAAACACCATATATTTT	CSAREGSNSGNTIYF
TRBV11-2	.	many	TRBJ1-2	TGTGCCAGCAGCTTCCAGGGGACTCACTATGGCTACACCTTC	CASSFQGTHYGYTF
TRBV29-1	.	.	TRBJ2-1	TGCAGCGTTGACCAATACTTCTCCTACAATGAGCAGTTCTTC	CSVDQYFSYNEQFF
TRBV27	.	many	TRBJ1-1	TGTGCCAGCAGTTTAAACAGAGCCCACACTGAAGCTTTCTTT	CASSLNRAHTEAFF
TRBV6-1	TRBD2	few	TRBJ2-3	TGTGCCGCGACCGGGACTAGCGCAGATACGCAGTATTTT	CAATGTSADTQYF
TRBV3-1	TRBD2	.	TRBJ2-1	TGTGCCAGCAGCCAAGTGCGGACTAGCGGGGGGGCCTGGGAGTTCTTC	CASSQVRTSGGAWEFF
TRBV7-8	.	many	TRBJ2-7	TGTGCCAGCAGCATAAGGATTGTAAGTGGGCACTCCTACGAGCAGTACTTC	CASSIRIVSGHSYEQYF
TRBV20-1	.	many	TRBJ2-7	TGCAGTGCTTGGGGCAGGAGCTCCTACGAGCAGTACTTC	CSAWGRSSYEQYF
TRBV3-1	TRBD2	few	TRBJ2-6	TGTGCCAGCAGCCAAGTCGCGTTTGGCGGGAGACTCCCACCTGGGGCCAACGTCCTGACTTTC	CASSQVAFGGRLPPGANVLTF
TRBV6-2/TRBV6-3	TRBD1	.	TRBJ2-7	TGTGCCAGCAGTCGCAGGGGGCCCTACGAGCAGTACTTC	CASSRRGPYEQYF
TRBV6-2/TRBV6-3	.	.	TRBJ2-5	TGTGCCAGCAGCCGTCAGAGGTACCAAGAGACCCAGTACTTC	CASSRQRYQETQYF
TRBV4-1	.	many	TRBJ2-1	TGCGCCAGCAGCCTCCGAGGGTCGCAGGGGCACAATGAGCAGTTCTTC	CASSLRGSQGHNEQFF
TRBV25-1	TRBD1	.	TRBJ1-2	TGTGCCAGCAGTGAATCGCGGACAGGATTCTATGGCTACACCTTC	CASSESRTGFYGYTF
TRBV4-2	.	.	TRBJ1-1	TGTGCCAGCAGCCAAACACCGGTGGAGAACACTGAAGCTTTCTTT	CASSQTPVENTEAFF
TRBV4-2	.	few	TRBJ2-3	TGTGCCAGCAGCCCACGCCGCCAAGACTCGGGGACAGATACGCAGTATTTT	CASSPRRQDSGTDTQYF
TRBV6-2/TRBV6-3	.	.	TRBJ2-1	TGTGCCAGCAGTTACGTACAGTCGCCGGCCTACAGAAACAATGAGCAGTTCTTC	CASSYVQSPAYRNNEQFF
TRBV6-2/TRBV6-3	.	.	TRBJ2-2	TGTGCCAGCAGTTACTTCGGGACATCGAACACCGGGGAGCTGTTTTTT	CASSYFGTSNTGELFF